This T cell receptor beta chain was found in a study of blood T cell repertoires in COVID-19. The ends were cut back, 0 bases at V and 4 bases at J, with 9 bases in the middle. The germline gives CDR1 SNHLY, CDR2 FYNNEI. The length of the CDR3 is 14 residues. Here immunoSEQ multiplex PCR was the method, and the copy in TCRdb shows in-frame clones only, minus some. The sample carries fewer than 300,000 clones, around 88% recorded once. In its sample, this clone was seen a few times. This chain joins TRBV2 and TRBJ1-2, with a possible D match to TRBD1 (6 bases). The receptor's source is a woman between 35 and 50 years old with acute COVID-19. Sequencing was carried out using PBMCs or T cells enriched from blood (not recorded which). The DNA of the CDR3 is TGTGCCAGCAGTGAAGCGCGACAGGCCTATGGCTACACCTTC. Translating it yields CASSEARQAYGYTF.